These T cell receptor beta chains were read from a single sample in a study of T-cell memory formation after mild COVID-19. MiXCR was run by TCRdb on the 5' RACE reads, yielding one entry per CDR3 protein. In the table there are 190,000 or so distinct CDR3 sequences, around 21% of which are singletons. Sequencing was performed on PBMCs or a T cell subset sorted from them (not recorded which). The receptors were gathered from an adult woman who had mild COVID-19 (a few samples of this study predate the infection). Cell type and time point are not known. CDR3s include the opening cysteine and the closing phenylalanine or tryptophan.

V,J,CDR3
TRBV13,TRBJ2-5,CASSLMASGPQTQETQYF
TRBV18,TRBJ1-1,CASSPTGGSGEEAFF
TRBV7-6,TRBJ2-5,CASSLRVMETQYF
TRBV12-3/TRBV12-4,TRBJ2-7,CASSPVLAGAEQYF
TRBV7-3,TRBJ2-5,CASRSDTGGQETQYF
TRBV6-5,TRBJ1-2,CASSYSGQDGYTF
TRBV7-8,TRBJ2-1,CASATSGLAGHIGNEQFF
TRBV7-8,TRBJ2-5,CASSLGSSGVEETQYF
TRBV2,TRBJ2-1,CASRLAGGSYNEQFF
TRBV10-3,TRBJ1-1,CAISEDRPTEAFF
TRBV15,TRBJ1-4,CATAQIPGLQGEKLFF
TRBV7-2,TRBJ1-1,CASSLWGEGTEAFF
TRBV2,TRBJ1-5,CASSPTIGGNSNQPQHF
TRBV5-6,TRBJ2-3,CASSSDRGEDTQYF
TRBV12-3/TRBV12-4,TRBJ2-1,CASSPGSTYNEQFF
TRBV7-9,TRBJ2-1,CASSLEGQGDKFF
TRBV6-2/TRBV6-3,TRBJ2-1,CASKEDNYNEQFF
TRBV5-6,TRBJ2-2,CASSLTLGLAEKANTGELFF
TRBV7-6,TRBJ1-2,CASSPRGGSNYGYTF
TRBV4-1,TRBJ2-7,CASSQEAGYYEQYF
TRBV7-2,TRBJ2-3,CASSLVGGTDTQYF
TRBV7-6,TRBJ1-1,CASSLHGGNTEAFF
TRBV7-9,TRBJ1-1,CASRDRVFDTEAFF
TRBV12-3/TRBV12-4,TRBJ2-7,CASTFTGVSYEQYF
TRBV7-3,TRBJ2-3,CASSSGLAGGPGTDTQYF
TRBV4-3,TRBJ2-2,CASSPSDGELFF
TRBV6-2/TRBV6-3,TRBJ2-2,CASSYWTDGTGELFF
TRBV21-1,TRBJ2-3,CASRMGDTQYF
TRBV20-1,TRBJ2-5,CSADGLAGGPETQYF
TRBV9,TRBJ2-2,CASTQKGGVNTGELFF
TRBV29-1,TRBJ2-1,CSSGQESYNEQFF
TRBV12-3/TRBV12-4,TRBJ1-5,CASSPTLRSNQPQHF
TRBV20-1,TRBJ2-1,CSARPRGAYNEQFF
TRBV19,TRBJ2-3,CASSTSAGPTSTDTQYF
TRBV19,TRBJ1-2,CASSPRGSPYGYTF
TRBV5-6,TRBJ2-1,CASSPGANEQFF
TRBV7-9,TRBJ1-2,CASSYPVGHAYGYTF
TRBV9,TRBJ1-2,CASSVTNRGRRYGYTF
TRBV19,TRBJ2-1,CASSSGTGDNEQFF
TRBV12-3/TRBV12-4,TRBJ2-5,CASSLVLAGETQYF
TRBV11-2,TRBJ2-1,CASSLGSNSYNEQFF
TRBV7-9,TRBJ2-1,CASQRDGNEQFF
TRBV9,TRBJ1-1,CASSVDRYTEAFF
TRBV19,TRBJ2-3,CASSQRETSTDTQYF
TRBV11-3,TRBJ2-1,CASNPGGNEQFF